This entry describes one T cell receptor beta chain. Here the gene names and germline are mouse. The CDR3 end is not reached by the read, which stops 1 residue before it; the germline J gene fills it in. CDR3 length equals 15 residues. Germline assignment: CDR1 LGHNA and CDR2 YNLKQL (reference sequence). After removal of 4 bases from V and 0 bases from J, the junction contained 2 bases not matched to a gene. This entry comes from a study of tissue T cells after allogeneic stem cell transplantation. Profiling relied on immunoSEQ multiplex PCR, and the TCRdb table lists in-frame clones only, not all of them. Of over 3,500 clones in the sample, 45% to 50% were seen once. The time point: mouse harvest day 14 after allogeneic transplant. Each mouse received 10^7 T-cell-depleted marrow cells plus 10^6 splenic CD5+ T cells by tail vein.

The chain carries TRBV5 and TRBJ2-2, with 7 positions matching TRBD1. The sequence came from a female BALB/c mouse given C57BL/6 T cells with graft-versus-host disease after an allogeneic hematopoietic cell transplant. Sequenced material: gut tissue. The covered CDR3 bases are TGTGCCAGCAGCCTCGGGACAGCAAACACCGGGCAGCTCTAC. Translation: CASSLGTANTGQLY. The CDR3 in its entirety is CASSLGTANTGQLYF.